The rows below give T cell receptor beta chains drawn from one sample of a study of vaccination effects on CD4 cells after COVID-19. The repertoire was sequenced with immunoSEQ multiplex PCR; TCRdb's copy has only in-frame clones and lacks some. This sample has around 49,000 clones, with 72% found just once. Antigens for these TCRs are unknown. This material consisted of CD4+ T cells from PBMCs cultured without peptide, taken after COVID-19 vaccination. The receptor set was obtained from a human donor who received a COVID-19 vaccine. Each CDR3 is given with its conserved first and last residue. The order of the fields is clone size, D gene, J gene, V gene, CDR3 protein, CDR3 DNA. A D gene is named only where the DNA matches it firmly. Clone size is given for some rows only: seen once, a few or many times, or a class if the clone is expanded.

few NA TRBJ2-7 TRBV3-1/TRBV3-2 CASSLSPQGTFHYEQYF TGTGCCAGCAGCCTGTCCCCTCAGGGGACCTTTCACTACGAGCAGTACTTC
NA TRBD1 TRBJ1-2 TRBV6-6 CASSSGQAYGYTF TGTGCCAGCAGTTCAGGACAGGCCTATGGCTACACCTTC
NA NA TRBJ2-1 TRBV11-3 CASSFRGIEQFF TGTGCCAGCAGCTTCAGGGGTATTGAGCAGTTCTTC
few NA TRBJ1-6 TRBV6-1 CASSEGSNSPLHF TGTGCCAGCAGTGAAGGGTCAAATTCACCCCTCCACTTT
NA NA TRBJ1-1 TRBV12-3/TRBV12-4 CASSPLLNTEAFF TGTGCCAGCAGTCCGCTCTTGAACACTGAAGCTTTCTTT
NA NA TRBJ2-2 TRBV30 CAWRTKHLGNTGELFF TGTGCCTGGAGGACCAAACACCTGGGAAACACCGGGGAGCTGTTTTTT
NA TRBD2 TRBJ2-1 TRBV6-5 CASRASAGVGNEQFF TGTGCCAGCAGGGCGAGTGCGGGAGTAGGGAATGAGCAGTTCTTC
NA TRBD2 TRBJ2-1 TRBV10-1 CASSDGRTSAYNEQFF TGCGCCAGCAGTGACGGCAGGACTAGCGCCTACAATGAGCAGTTCTTC
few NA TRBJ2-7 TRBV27 CASKPNAVGSYEQYF TGTGCCAGCAAACCAAATGCGGTGGGCTCCTACGAGCAGTACTTC
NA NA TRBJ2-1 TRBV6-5 CATDEGGTYNEQFF TGTGCCACCGACGAAGGAGGGACCTACAATGAGCAGTTCTTC
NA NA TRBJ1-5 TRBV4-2 CASSHMTDSNQPQHF TGTGCCAGCAGCCACATGACAGATAGCAATCAGCCCCAGCATTTT
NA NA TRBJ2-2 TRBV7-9 CASSLVLETGELFF TGTGCCAGCAGCTTAGTATTAGAGACCGGGGAGCTGTTTTTT
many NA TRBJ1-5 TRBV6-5 CASSSGSGNQPQHF TGTGCCAGTAGCTCGGGAAGTGGGAATCAGCCCCAGCATTTT
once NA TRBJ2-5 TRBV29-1 CSVEDPVRGIQETQYF TGCAGCGTTGAAGACCCAGTACGAGGGATTCAAGAGACCCAGTACTTC
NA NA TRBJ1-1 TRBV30 CAWSGGWAPEAFF TGTGCCTGGAGTGGGGGGTGGGCGCCTGAAGCTTTCTTT
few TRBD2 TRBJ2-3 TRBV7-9 CASSLGEAGARSTQYF TGTGCCAGCAGCTTAGGGGAAGCGGGAGCTAGATCAACGCAGTATTTT
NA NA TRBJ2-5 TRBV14 CASSPIPERRETQYF TGTGCCAGCAGCCCTATTCCGGAGCGCAGGGAGACCCAGTACTTC
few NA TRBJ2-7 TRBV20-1 CSARQRDEQYF TGCAGTGCTAGACAGAGGGACGAGCAGTACTTC
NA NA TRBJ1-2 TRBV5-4 CASSFLSNYGYTF TGTGCCAGCAGCTTCCTCTCTAACTATGGCTACACCTTC
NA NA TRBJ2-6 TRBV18 CASHNSGANVLTF TGTGCCAGCCACAACTCTGGGGCCAACGTCCTGACTTTC
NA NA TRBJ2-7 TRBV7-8 CASSLEKGGYEQYF TGTGCCAGCAGCTTAGAGAAAGGGGGTTACGAGCAGTACTTC
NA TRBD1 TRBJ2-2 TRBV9 CASSVGSRGLTGELFF TGTGCCAGCAGCGTAGGTTCCAGGGGGCTGACCGGGGAGCTGTTTTTT
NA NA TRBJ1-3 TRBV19 CASSILGTDSGNTIYF TGTGCCAGTAGTATTTTGGGGACGGACTCTGGAAACACCATATATTTT
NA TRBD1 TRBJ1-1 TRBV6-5 CASSLRQGNTEAFF TGTGCCAGCAGTTTACGACAGGGGAACACTGAAGCTTTCTTT
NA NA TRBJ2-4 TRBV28 CASSLGQGNIQYF TGTGCCAGCAGTTTAGGTCAGGGAAACATTCAGTACTTC
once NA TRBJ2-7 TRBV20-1 CSARDGDEQYF TGCAGTGCTAGGGATGGGGACGAGCAGTACTTC
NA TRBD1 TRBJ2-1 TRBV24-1 CATSDLGQGENNEQFF TGTGCCACCAGTGATTTAGGGCAGGGGGAAAACAATGAGCAGTTCTTC
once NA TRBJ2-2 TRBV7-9 CASSFAFFNTGELFF TGTGCCAGCAGCTTTGCTTTTTTTAACACCGGGGAGCTGTTTTTT
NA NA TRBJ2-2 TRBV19 CASIHRVTGELFF TGTGCCAGTATTCACAGGGTCACCGGGGAGCTGTTTTTT
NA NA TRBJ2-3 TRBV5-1 CATAVGPSGSGTDTQYF TGCGCCACCGCAGTGGGGCCCTCAGGGAGCGGCACAGATACGCAGTATTTT
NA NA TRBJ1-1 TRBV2 CASSLLEAW TGTGCCAGCTCTCTTTTGGAGGCGTGG
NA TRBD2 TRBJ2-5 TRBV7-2 CASSLGVGWAGVLGETQYF TGTGCCAGCAGCTTAGGGGTTGGGTGGGCGGGAGTTCTGGGAGAGACCCAGTACTTC
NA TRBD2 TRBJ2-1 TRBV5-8 CASTRGGLAGDEQFF TGTGCCAGCACCCGGGGGGGACTAGCGGGAGATGAGCAGTTCTTC
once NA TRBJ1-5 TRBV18 CASSPGGLGNQPQHF TGTGCCAGCTCACCGGGGGGGCTTGGCAATCAGCCCCAGCATTTT
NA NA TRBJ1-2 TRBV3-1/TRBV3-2 CASSQDPQGNYGYTF TGTGCCAGCAGCCAAGATCCTCAGGGTAACTATGGCTACACCTTC
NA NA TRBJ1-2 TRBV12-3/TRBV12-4 CAIMRDYGYTF TGTGCCATCATGAGGGACTATGGCTACACCTTC
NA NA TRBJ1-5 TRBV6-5 CASRPGASQPQHF TGTGCCAGCAGGCCCGGTGCGAGCCAGCCCCAGCATTTT
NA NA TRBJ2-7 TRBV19 CASSMDMDASYEQYF TGTGCCAGTAGTATGGATATGGACGCCTCCTACGAGCAGTACTTC
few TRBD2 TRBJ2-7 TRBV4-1 CASSLYPSGGSSYEQYF TGCGCCAGCAGCCTCTACCCTAGCGGGGGCAGCTCCTACGAGCAGTACTTC
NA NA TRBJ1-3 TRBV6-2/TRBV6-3 CASSKRRSSGNTIYF TGTGCCAGCAGTAAAAGGAGGAGCTCTGGAAACACCATATATTTT
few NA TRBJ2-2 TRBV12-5 CASGLVQGNTGELFF TGTGCTAGTGGTTTGGTACAAGGAAACACCGGGGAGCTGTTTTTT
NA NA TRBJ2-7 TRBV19 CASSLGHTSSYEQYF TGTGCCAGTAGCCTGGGACACACGAGCTCCTACGAGCAGTACTTC
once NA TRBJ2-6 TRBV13 CASSFARQYSGANVLTF TGTGCCAGCAGCTTTGCCCGACAGTACTCTGGGGCCAACGTCCTGACTTTC
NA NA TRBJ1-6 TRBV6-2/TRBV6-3 CASSHSDRLNSPLHF TGTGCCAGCAGTCACTCGGACAGACTTAATTCACCCCTCCACTTT
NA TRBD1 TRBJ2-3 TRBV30 CAWSRDSELDTQYF TGTGCCTGGAGCCGGGACAGTGAATTAGATACGCAGTATTTT
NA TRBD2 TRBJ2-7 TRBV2 CASTLTSGSGQQYF TGTGCCAGTACGTTAACTAGCGGGAGCGGGCAGCAGTACTTC
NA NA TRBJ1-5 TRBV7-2 CASSTNKGLFDLQPQHF TGTGCCAGCAGCACAAATAAGGGCCTCTTTGATCTTCAGCCCCAGCATTTT
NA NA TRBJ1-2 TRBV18 CASSPPAIGGYTF TGTGCCAGCTCACCACCGGCGATCGGGGGCTACACCTTC
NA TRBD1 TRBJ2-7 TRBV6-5 CASSSPGQGAYEQYF TGTGCCAGCAGTTCCCCGGGACAGGGGGCGTACGAGCAGTACTTC
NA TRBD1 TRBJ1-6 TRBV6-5 CASIRRGQGNSPLHF TGTGCCAGCATCCGAAGGGGACAGGGAAATTCACCCCTCCACTTT
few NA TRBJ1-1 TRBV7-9 CASSLPDTEAFF TGTGCCAGCAGCTTACCCGACACTGAAGCTTTCTTT
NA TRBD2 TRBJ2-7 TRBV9 CASSGTGTSNGYEQYF TGTGCCAGCAGCGGGACCGGGACTAGTAATGGGTACGAGCAGTACTTC
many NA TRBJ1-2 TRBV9 CASSPPTRGYGYTF TGTGCCAGCAGCCCCCCGACCAGGGGCTATGGCTACACCTTC
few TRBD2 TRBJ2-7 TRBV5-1 CASSTGTSGAQQLDF TGCGCCAGCTCAACGGGGACTAGCGGGGCCCAGCAGTTGGACTTC